The 23 T cell receptor beta chains below come from one sample, sequenced in a study of chemoradiotherapy in HPV16-positive cancers. Sequencing used immunoSEQ multiplex PCR; TCRdb keeps in-frame clones, though not all of them. The profile shows 25,000 to 30,000 clones, about 80% of them singletons. The material was blood, obtained from a patient who underwent chemoradiotherapy. The receptor source for this set is a human donor with HPV-associated anogenital cancer.

The chain combines TRBV7-9 with TRBJ1-2; D call uncertain. The germline V and J ends were trimmed by 1 base and 4 bases, with 13 bases remaining between them. The length of the CDR3 is 15 residues. Germline loops: CDR1 SEHNR, CDR2 FQNEAQ (reference sequence). The DNA of the CDR3 is TGTGCCAGCAGCTTAGATTCCGCAGGCCTCTATGGCTACACCTTC. The encoded protein is CASSLDSAGLYGYTF.

V and J are TRBV5-1 and TRBJ2-3, with TRBD2 as a possible D gene (6 bases). CDR3 length: 14 residues. Trimming removed 2 bases from V and 2 bases from J, with 9 bases in between. The germline V gene has CDR1 SGHRS and CDR2 YFSETQ. In DNA form, the CDR3 reads TGCGCCAGCAGCTTTAGCGGTACCACAGATACGCAGTATTTT. Translating it yields CASSFSGTTDTQYF.

The chain is built from TRBV7-6 and TRBJ1-1, with unresolved D. CDR1 SGHVS and CDR2 FNYEAQ come from the germline V gene. This CDR3 is 13 amino acids long. The ends were cut back, 5 bases at V and 1 base at J, with 8 bases in the middle. The chain's CDR3 is CASSPYKNTEAFF. As DNA, the CDR3 is TGTGCCAGCAGCCCATACAAGAACACTGAAGCTTTCTTT. Combining the CDR3 with reference TRBV7-6 and TRBJ1-1 gives the whole variable domain GAGVSQSPRYKVTKRGQDVALRCDPISGHVSLYWYRQALGQGPEFLTYFNYEAQQDKSGLPNDRFSAERPEGSISTLTIQRTEQRDSAMYRCASSPYKNTEAFFGQGTRLTVV.

This chain joins TRBV5-4 and TRBJ2-5; the D gene could be TRBD1 or TRBD2 (5 bases each). The CDR3 is made up of 16 amino acids. CDR1 and CDR2 from the germline V gene are SGHNT and YYREEE (reference sequence). Trimming took off 3 bases at V and 4 bases at J, with 19 bases between the two ends. CDR3 region: CASSSPGTDRSETQYF. CDR3 DNA: TGTGCCAGCAGCTCCCCCGGGACGGATCGGTCAGAGACCCAGTACTTC.

The rearrangement joins TRBV13 to TRBJ2-7, with TRBD2 matching over 7 bases. Germline V CDR1 and CDR2: PRHDT, FYEKMQ (reference sequence). V was pared by 2 bases and J by 2 bases, with 9 bases of the junction left unmatched. The CDR3 covers 16 residues. The CDR3 bases are TGTGCCAGCAGCTTATCCTCATTTGGGACTACCTACGAGCAGTACTTC. It encodes CASSLSSFGTTYEQYF. Together with reference TRBV13 and TRBJ2-7, the CDR3 gives the full variable domain: AAGVIQSPRHLIKEKRETATLKCYPIPRHDTVYWYQQGPGQDPQFLISFYEKMQSDKGSIPDRFSAQQFSDYHSELNMSSLELGDSALYFCASSLSSFGTTYEQYFGPGTRLTVT.

The V and J genes are TRBV4-1 and TRBJ1-5; the D is unclear. The CDR3 consists of 13 residues. With 0 bases removed from V and 8 bases from J, the gap between germline ends came to 8 bases. From germline, CDR1 is MGHRA and CDR2 YSYEKL. CDR3 amino acids: CASSQEWVEPQHF. The CDR3 DNA reads as TGCGCCAGCAGCCAAGAATGGGTAGAGCCCCAGCATTTT.

V usage is TRBV4-2 and J usage is TRBJ2-1; a weak D match, TRBD1 (6 bases). CDR3 size: 17 residues. CDR1 LGHNA and CDR2 YNFKEQ come from the germline V gene. Trimming cost V 3 bases and J 5 bases, with 20 bases left between them. The CDR3 reads CASSHGDVGDKDNEQFF. CDR3 coding DNA: TGTGCCAGCAGCCACGGAGACGTAGGGGACAAAGACAATGAGCAGTTCTTC.

The rearrangement uses TRBV6-5 and TRBJ2-7; perhaps TRBD1 as D (5 bases). This CDR3 has 15 residues. The V end was cut by 6 bases, the J end by 3 bases, with 18 bases between. The germline gives CDR1 MNHEY, CDR2 SVGAGI. The CDR3 sequence: CASSRDRKPSYEQYV. The CDR3 DNA follows: TGTGCCAGCAGCCGCGACAGAAAACCAAGCTACGAGCAGTACGTC.

The chain has TRBV25-1 and TRBJ1-1; TRBD1 agrees at 11 bases. The CDR3 totals 17 residues. V lost 2 bases, J lost 7 bases, and 12 bases stayed unmatched. The germline gives CDR1 MGHDK, CDR2 SYGVNS. DNA for the CDR3: TGTGCCAGCAGTGAAAGGACAGGGGGCGTTAGGCTCGGTGAAGCTTTCTTT. Translated: CASSERTGGVRLGEAFF.

This clone was detected only a few times. The chain is built from TRBV18 and TRBJ1-1, with unresolved D. Germline assignment: CDR1 KGHSH and CDR2 LQKENI. The CDR3 has 15 amino acids. Trimming removed 3 bases from V and 11 bases from J, with 22 bases in between. In DNA, the CDR3 is TGTGCCAGCTCACCTTTCGCCGGGCCGGAGGTAAAGGCTTTCTTT. Its protein is CASSPFAGPEVKAFF.

The V gene is TRBV25-1, the J gene TRBJ1-1; weak D call: TRBD1 (5 bases). CDR1 MGHDK and CDR2 SYGVNS come from the germline V gene. Trimming left V 7 bases short and J 4 bases short, with 22 bases between. The CDR3 sequence is 16 residues long. Here the CDR3 DNA reads TGTGCCAGCACTCCATCGGTGGGGGGTTTGAGCACTGAAGCTTTCTTT. It specifies CASTPSVGGLSTEAFF.

The rearrangement joins TRBV14 to TRBJ1-2; D is unclear. CDR3 size: 16 residues. V was cut by 4 bases and J by 2 bases, with 17 bases left in between. CDR1 is SGHDN, CDR2 FVKESK, per germline. CDR3 in amino acids: CASSLPKQPKNYGYTF. DNA for the CDR3: TGTGCCAGCAGCCTACCTAAACAACCTAAGAACTATGGCTACACCTTC.

Concerning this clone itself: The junction departs from germline at one end; a sequencing error may be responsible. The gene calls are TRBV6-5 and TRBJ2-1; D possibly matches TRBD1 or TRBD2 (5 bases each). There are 14 residues in the CDR3. Germline assignment: CDR1 MNHEY and CDR2 SVGAGI. The CDR3 coding sequence is TGTGCCAACAGTCGGGGACGGAGTTACAATGAGCAGTTCTTC. Its translation is CANSRGRSYNEQFF.

This clone has just one count. The chain joins TRBV19 to TRBJ2-3; TRBD2 agrees at 13 bases. Germline CDR1 reads LNHDA; CDR2 reads SQIVND (reference sequence). With 3 bases clipped from V and 3 bases from J, the junction kept 9 bases outside the gene matches. This CDR3 comprises 18 residues. CDR3 nucleotide sequence: TGTGCCAGTAGTATCAAACTAGCGGGGGGGCGTCGGACAGATACGCAGTATTTT. Its protein is CASSIKLAGGRRTDTQYF.

V and J are TRBV7-6 and TRBJ2-1; either TRBD1 or TRBD2 may supply D (6 bases each). V lost 5 bases, J lost 2 bases, and 16 bases lay in between. CDR1 and CDR2 from the germline V gene are SGHVS and FNYEAQ. The CDR3 length is 16 residues. The CDR3 loop reads CASSVGGGQTYNEQFF. DNA for the CDR3: TGTGCCAGCAGCGTCGGAGGGGGTCAGACCTACAATGAGCAGTTCTTC.

The gene calls are TRBV30 and TRBJ1-6; 7 bases match TRBD1. The CDR3 extends over 14 amino acids. Trimming cost V 8 bases and J 3 bases; bases outside gene matches: 7. Germline V lookup: CDR1 GTSNPN, CDR2 SVGIG (reference sequence). The chain's CDR3 is CALRGGDYNSPLHF. The DNA of the CDR3 is TGTGCCCTCAGGGGGGGGGACTATAATTCACCCCTCCACTTT.

The CDR3 nucleotides are TGTGCCAGCAGACTAGCGGGGCGCTCTGGGGCCAACGTCCTGACTTTC. As protein: CASRLAGRSGANVLTF. The chain links TRBV5-6 to TRBJ2-6, with 10 bases fitting TRBD2. Germline V gene data show CDR1 as SGHDT and CDR2 as YYEEEE. The V and J ends lost 5 bases and 0 bases, in that order; junction bases with no gene match: 2. The CDR3 has 16 residues. Together with reference TRBV5-6 and TRBJ2-6, the CDR3 gives the full variable domain: DAGVTQSPTHLIKTRGQQVTLRCSPKSGHDTVSWYQQALGQGPQFIFQYYEEEERQRGNFPDRFSGHQFPNYSSELNVNALLLGDSALYLCASRLAGRSGANVLTFGAGSRLTVL.

The chain carries TRBV7-3 and TRBJ2-1; 13 bases map to TRBD2. The CDR3 is 15 amino acids. Per germline, CDR1 SGHTA and CDR2 FQGTGA. The trim removed 1 base at V and 9 bases at J, leaving 3 bases unmatched. CDR3 sequence (DNA): TGTGCCAGCAGCTTAATACTAGCGGGGGGGCCTGAGCAGTTCTTC. Its protein is CASSLILAGGPEQFF.

This clone turned up a few times. V and J are TRBV9 and TRBJ1-1; 8 bases are a match to TRBD1. V gave up 4 bases and J gave up 1 base; unmatched junction bases: 6. The V gene's germline CDR1 is SGDLS and CDR2 YYNGEE. CDR3 length: 15 amino acids. CDR3 coding DNA: TGTGCCAGCAGCCCGACCCAGGGGGCGAACACTGAAGCTTTCTTT. Its protein is CASSPTQGANTEAFF.

The chain combines TRBV19 with TRBJ1-2; D is possibly TRBD1 (6 bases). Between the trimmed V and J ends, which lost 8 bases and 10 bases, there was a span of 17 bases. Germline lookup yields CDR1 LNHDA and CDR2 SQIVND (reference sequence). CDR3 length: 12 amino acids. The CDR3 coding sequence is TGTGCCAGTTTCGCAGGCCAGGGGTTCTACACCTTC. It specifies CASFAGQGFYTF.

V usage is TRBV2 and J usage is TRBJ2-7; 9 bases agree with TRBD2. Germline CDR1 reads SNHLY; CDR2 reads FYNNEI. This CDR3 is 15 amino acids long. Trimming cost V 1 base and J 7 bases; bases outside gene matches: 8. As DNA, the CDR3 is TGTGCCAGCAGTGAAGGGGCGGGGGGGCCACGGGAGCAGTACTTC. Translating gives CASSEGAGGPREQYF.

The chain recombines TRBV7-4 with TRBJ1-5, with TRBD1 identical over 10 bases. CDR3 size: 18 residues. The ends lost 5 bases at V and 0 bases at J; junction bases unmatched: 10. The germline gives CDR1 SGHVT, CDR2 SQSDAQ. DNA of the CDR3: TGTGCCAGCAGCCCCCGGGACAGGGGCCAGTATAGCAATCAGCCCCAGCATTTT. Amino acids: CASSPRDRGQYSNQPQHF.

The J gene is TRBJ1-2, the V gene TRBV6-6; possible D gene TRBD1, 6 bases. This CDR3 is built from 15 residues. CDR1 MNHNY and CDR2 SVGAGI come from the germline V gene (reference sequence). V gave up 6 bases and J gave up 3 bases, with 17 bases separating them. The CDR3 nucleotides are TGTGCCAGCAGCCCTCGCCGGACAGAAGACTATGGCTACACCTTC. This codes for CASSPRRTEDYGYTF.